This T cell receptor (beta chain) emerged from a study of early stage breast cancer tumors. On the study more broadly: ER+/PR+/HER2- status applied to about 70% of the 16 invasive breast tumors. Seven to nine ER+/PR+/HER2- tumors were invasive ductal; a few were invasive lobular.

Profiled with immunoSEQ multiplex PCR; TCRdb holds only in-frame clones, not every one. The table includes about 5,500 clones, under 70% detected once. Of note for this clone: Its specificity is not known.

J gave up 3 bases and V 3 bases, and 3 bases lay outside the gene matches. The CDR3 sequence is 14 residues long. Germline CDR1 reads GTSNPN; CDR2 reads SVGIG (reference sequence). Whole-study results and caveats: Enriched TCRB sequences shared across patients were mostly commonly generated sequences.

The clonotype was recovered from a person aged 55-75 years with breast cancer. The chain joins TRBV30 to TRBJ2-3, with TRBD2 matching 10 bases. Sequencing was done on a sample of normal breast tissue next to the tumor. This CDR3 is CAWRSGRATDTQYF. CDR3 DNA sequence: TGTGCCTGGAGGAGCGGGAGGGCAACAGATACGCAGTATTTT.